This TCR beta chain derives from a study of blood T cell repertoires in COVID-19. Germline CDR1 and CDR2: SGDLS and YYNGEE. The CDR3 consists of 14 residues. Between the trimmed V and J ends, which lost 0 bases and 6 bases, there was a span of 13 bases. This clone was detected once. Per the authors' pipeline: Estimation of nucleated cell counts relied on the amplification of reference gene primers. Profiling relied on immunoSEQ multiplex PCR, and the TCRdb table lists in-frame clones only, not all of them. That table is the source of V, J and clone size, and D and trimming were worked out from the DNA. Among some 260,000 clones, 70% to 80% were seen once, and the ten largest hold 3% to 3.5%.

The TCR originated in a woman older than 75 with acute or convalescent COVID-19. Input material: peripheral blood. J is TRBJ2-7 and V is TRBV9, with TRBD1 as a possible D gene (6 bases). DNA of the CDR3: TGTGCCAGCAGCGTAGCCAAACAGGGAGCCGAGCAGTACTTC. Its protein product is CASSVAKQGAEQYF. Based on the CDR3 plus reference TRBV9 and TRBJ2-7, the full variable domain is DSGVTQTPKHLITATGQRVTLRCSPRSGDLSVYWYQQSLDQGLQFLIQYYNGEERAKGNILERFSAQQFPDLHSELNLSSLELGDSALYFCASSVAKQGAEQYFGPGTRLTVT.